This record looks at one T cell receptor (beta chain) sequence and its context. The CDR3 runs 15 residues. V lost 0 bases and J lost 2, with 11 bases in between. Germline values: CDR1 SGHDT, CDR2 YYEEEE. The sample belongs to a study of blood T cell repertoires in COVID-19. Study information: COVID-19 samples from acute and convalescent phases originated in the United States, Italy and Spain.

Per the original methods: Researchers report that nucleated cell counts were estimated from reference gene primer amplification. Method: immunoSEQ multiplex PCR; TCRdb's copy keeps in-frame clones and lacks some. From that table come the V and J calls and clone size; the DNA was used to work out D and trimming. The sample includes tens of thousands of clones, 89% of them seen just once. This TCR derives from a human donor in a cohort sampled during active COVID-19. The chain has TRBV5-6 and TRBJ1-1; weak D call: TRBD1 (6 bases). What was sequenced was peripheral blood. DNA for the CDR3: TGTGCCAGCAGCTTGGAGGGGGGGATCAACACTGAAGCTTTCTTT. Protein: CASSLEGGINTEAFF.